This T cell receptor (beta chain) appears in the sequencing data of a study of blood T cell repertoires in COVID-19. On the study more broadly: The analysed material was cDNA or gDNA that came from T cells, B-cell-depleted T cells, or PBMCs.

Some clones are missing from TCRdb's copy, which holds only in-frame ones; the method was immunoSEQ multiplex PCR. Among 140,000 or so clones listed, around 79% were seen once. The CDR3 totals 15 residues. CDR1 is MNHEY, CDR2 SVGAGI, per germline. The V gene end was trimmed by 6 bases and the J gene end by 2 bases; junction bases not matched to a gene: 7. The receptor was isolated from a woman in her sixties or seventies with COVID-19, enrolled during active disease. V and J are TRBV6-5 and TRBJ1-5; 7 bases are a match to TRBD1. Specimen: peripheral blood. The CDR3 DNA reads as TGTGCCAGCAGCCTCGACAGGGCGGGCAATCAGCCCCAGCATTTT. It codes for CASSLDRAGNQPQHF.